What follows are 32 T cell receptor beta chains derived from one specimen sequenced in a study of Ad26.COV2.S vaccination and SARS-CoV-2 variants. Data came from immunoSEQ multiplex PCR; TCRdb stores just in-frame clones and leaves some out. The data show roughly 250,000 clones, roughly nine tenths seen once. Treatment meaning: 15 to 20 received Ad26.COV2.S at low or high dose, single or two shots; 5 received placebo; per-sample allocation not given. All samples were drawn on day 63, counting from the first vaccine or placebo injection. Here the sequenced sample was peripheral blood, taken in a trial of Ad26.COV2.S vaccine versus placebo. All receptors derive from a person between 18 and 59 years old who received the Ad26.COV2.S COVID-19 vaccine or a placebo.

The chain combines TRBV10-3 with TRBJ2-2; D perhaps matches TRBD1 (5 bases). The germline V and J ends were trimmed by 11 bases and 3 bases, with 16 bases remaining between them. Germline CDR1 reads ENHRY; CDR2 reads SYGVKD. The CDR3 runs 14 residues. Here the CDR3 reads CAVGKGRDTGELFF. The CDR3, as DNA: TGTGCCGTGGGCAAGGGGCGCGACACCGGGGAGCTGTTTTTT.

V and J are TRBV19 and TRBJ2-7; TRBD1 is a possible D gene (5 bases). The CDR3 runs to 15 residues. Trimming removed 5 bases at V and 0 bases at J, with 14 bases between. Germline-derived CDR1 and CDR2 are LNHDA and SQIVND (reference sequence). CDR3 residues: CASSAPQGTSYEQYF. The CDR3 DNA sequence: TGTGCCAGTAGTGCCCCCCAGGGAACCTCCTACGAGCAGTACTTC.

The gene calls are TRBV27 and TRBJ2-1; D gene uncertain. Trimming pared 0 bases from V and 2 bases from J, leaving 5 bases between. The germline V gene encodes CDR1 MNHEY and CDR2 SMNVEV (reference sequence). The CDR3 length is 14 residues. Here the CDR3 DNA reads TGTGCCAGCAGTTTATCTAGCCCCTACAATGAGCAGTTCTTC. Protein product: CASSLSSPYNEQFF.

The chain has TRBV4-3 and TRBJ1-4, with 7 bases fitting TRBD1. Unmatched junction bases numbered 5, after V lost 4 bases and J lost 3 bases. The CDR3 contains 15 residues. Germline values: CDR1 LGHNA, CDR2 YSLEER. For the CDR3, the DNA is TGCGCCAGCAGCCGAATGGGACAGTCTAATGAAAAACTGTTTTTT. Its translation: CASSRMGQSNEKLFF.

This chain uses TRBV5-8 with TRBJ2-4; D might be TRBD1 (6 bases). Germline CDR1 and CDR2: SGHTS and YDEGEE. CDR3 size: 16 residues. V was pared by 2 bases and J by 0 bases, with 12 bases between. The CDR3 DNA follows: TGTGCCAGCAGCTTAAGGCAGGGGCAAGCCAAAAACATTCAGTACTTC. It yields the protein CASSLRQGQAKNIQYF.

This clone was recorded once. The CDR3 protein is CASSGRTVLPLSSYNSPLHF. CDR3 in DNA: TGTGCCAGCAGTGGGAGGACAGTCCTTCCGCTAAGCTCCTATAATTCACCCCTCCACTTT. This sequence joins TRBV2 and TRBJ1-6, with a weak D call TRBD1 (6 bases). V lost 4 bases, J lost 0 bases, and 22 bases lay in between. Germline V gives CDR1 SNHLY, CDR2 FYNNEI. The length of the CDR3 is 20 residues. Full variable domain (remainder filled in from reference TRBV2 and TRBJ1-6): EPEVTQTPSHQVTQMGQEVILRCVPISNHLYFYWYRQILGQKVEFLVSFYNNEISEKSEIFDDQFSVERPDGSNFTLKIRSTKLEDSAMYFCASSGRTVLPLSSYNSPLHFGNGTRLTVT.

V and J are TRBV19 and TRBJ1-1, with D possibly TRBD1 on 6 matching bases. Germline V lookup: CDR1 LNHDA, CDR2 SQIVND (reference sequence). This CDR3 is built from 12 residues. V was shortened by 5 bases and J by 5 bases, with 9 bases between the two germline ends. The CDR3 loop is CASSLGQTEAFF. The CDR3 nucleotides are TGTGCCAGTAGTCTTGGACAGACTGAAGCTTTCTTT.

The table lists this clone with a count of one. This chain uses TRBV6-5 with TRBJ2-5; TRBD2 matches 8 bases. Germline CDR1 MNHEY, CDR2 SVGAGI. CDR3 length equals 14 residues. J gave up 5 bases and V 10 bases, and 12 bases lay outside the gene matches. The CDR3 nucleotides are TGTGCCACCCGAGCGGGAGTGGGGGTGGAGACCCAGTACTTC. Its translation is CATRAGVGVETQYF.

This clone was seen once. The chain employs TRBV29-1 and TRBJ1-1; D unclear. The V end lost 3 bases, the J end lost 3 bases, and 8 bases lay between the germline ends. Germline lookup yields CDR1 SQVTM and CDR2 ANQGSEA. CDR3 length: 12 amino acids. The CDR3 bases are TGCAGCGTTGACGATGGGGACACTGAAGCTTTCTTT. This sequence encodes CSVDDGDTEAFF. Full variable domain (remainder filled in from reference TRBV29-1 and TRBJ1-1): SAVISQKPSRDICQRGTSLTIQCQVDSQVTMMFWYRQQPGQSLTLIATANQGSEATYESGFVIDKFPISRPNLTFSTLTVSNMSPEDSSIYLCSVDDGDTEAFFGQGTRLTVV.

The rearrangement joins TRBV5-4 to TRBJ2-5, with 11 bases lining up with TRBD2. The junction had 12 bases not matched to a gene; V was cut back by 4 bases and J by 4 bases. Germline assignment: CDR1 SGHNT and CDR2 YYREEE (reference sequence). This CDR3 comprises 17 residues. The CDR3 nucleotides read TGTGCCAGCAGCAGCCTAGCGGGAGGATATAGGGGAGAGACCCAGTACTTC. It translates to CASSSLAGGYRGETQYF.

The chain recombines TRBV4-2 with TRBJ2-1; D unclear. V was clipped by 0 bases and J by 6 bases, with 12 bases between them. The CDR3 covers 15 residues. Looked up from germline, CDR1 is LGHNA and CDR2 is YNFKEQ. CDR3 residues: CASSQEGIWGNEQFF. The CDR3 nucleotides read TGTGCCAGCAGCCAAGAAGGGATCTGGGGCAATGAGCAGTTCTTC.

The rearrangement joins TRBV28 to TRBJ2-2; D is perhaps TRBD1 (5 bases). The CDR3 contains 15 residues. V lost 4 bases and J 3 bases, leaving 12 bases between the germline ends. The V gene's germline CDR1 is MDHEN and CDR2 SYDVKM. In DNA form, the CDR3 reads TGTGCCAGCAGTTATGGGGCGCGCCACACCGGGGAGCTGTTTTTT. It is translated as CASSYGARHTGELFF.

This chain uses TRBV5-8 with TRBJ2-2; D may correspond to TRBD1 or TRBD2 (5 bases each). The CDR3 sequence is 15 residues long. CDR1 and CDR2 from the germline V gene are SGHTS and YDEGEE. Trimming cost V 4 bases and J 4 bases, with 14 bases left between them. CDR3 nucleotide sequence: TGTGCCAGCAGCCCAGGGACGTCGCTCACCGGGGAGCTGTTTTTT. This translates into CASSPGTSLTGELFF.

The chain combines TRBV14 with TRBJ1-6; no firm D call. Trimming cost V 0 bases and J 0 bases, with 9 bases left between them. The CDR3 loop spans 17 amino acids. Germline loops: CDR1 SGHDN, CDR2 FVKESK. This CDR3 reads CASSQDKTSSYNSPLHF. CDR3 in DNA: TGTGCCAGCAGCCAAGATAAGACGAGCTCCTATAATTCACCCCTCCACTTT.

V and J are TRBV6-2 or TRBV6-3 and TRBJ1-5; 7 bases map to TRBD1. CDR3 length: 15 amino acids. The germline V gene has CDR1 MNHEY and CDR2 SVGEGT. Losses at the gene ends were 2 bases for V and 3 bases for J; bases not matched to a gene: 4. The CDR3 region has the DNA TGTGCCAGCAGTTACGAGGGGGCGAACAATCAGCCCCAGCATTTT. This encodes CASSYEGANNQPQHF.

J is TRBJ2-3 and V is TRBV19; D may be TRBD2 (6 bases). The CDR3 loop spans 18 amino acids. CDR1 and CDR2 (germline): LNHDA, SQIVND (reference sequence). V lost 7 bases and J 2 bases, leaving 25 bases between the germline ends. CDR3 DNA: TGTGCCAGTAAACTCAGCCTCAATGCGGGACTCAACACAGATACGCAGTATTTT. This translates into CASKLSLNAGLNTDTQYF.

The chain uses TRBV7-2 and TRBJ1-2; perhaps TRBD1 as D (5 bases). Per germline, CDR1 SGHTA and CDR2 FQGNSA. With 1 base removed from V and 8 bases from J, the gap between germline ends came to 20 bases. This CDR3 has 16 residues. Here the CDR3 reads CASSLGGLLSGWGYTF. The DNA of the CDR3 is TGTGCCAGCAGCTTAGGTGGACTTCTATCAGGGTGGGGCTACACCTTC.

In nucleotides, the CDR3 is TGTGCCAGCAGCCTAAGCTGGGACAGGGGTCCTGAAAAACTGTTTTTT. It specifies CASSLSWDRGPEKLFF. The V and J genes are TRBV11-3 and TRBJ1-4; 10 bases match TRBD1. The CDR3 is 16 amino acids. V lost 5 bases and J lost 7; bases outside the gene matches: 10. In germline, CDR1 is SGHNT, CDR2 YENEEA.

The J gene is TRBJ1-4, the V gene TRBV9; tentative D call: TRBD1 (6 bases). With 2 bases removed from V and 4 bases from J, the gap between germline ends came to 12 bases. This CDR3 has 15 residues. Germline V gene sequence: CDR1 SGDLS, CDR2 YYNGEE. The CDR3 reads CASSVADSGNEKLFF. Written as DNA, the CDR3 is TGTGCCAGCAGCGTTGCGGACAGTGGTAATGAAAAACTGTTTTTT.

CDR3 sequence: CASSTDRAGNTIYF. The CDR3 coding sequence is TGTGCTAGCAGCACGGACAGGGCTGGAAACACCATATATTTT. The chain carries TRBV21-1 and TRBJ1-3; TRBD1, the D gene given by the table, was not confirmed from the DNA. TRBV21-1 is shown as a pseudogene. This CDR3 is 14 amino acids long.

The chain couples TRBV5-1 to TRBJ1-2, with D hard to call. The CDR3 spans 13 residues. V dropped 7 bases and J dropped 8 bases, with 18 bases sitting between them. Germline CDR1 SGHRS, CDR2 YFSETQ. The CDR3 nucleotides are TGCGCCAGCTCTCCGAGCGGGGAATACGGCTACACCTTC. Translated: CASSPSGEYGYTF. The full variable domain, completed using reference TRBV5-1 and TRBJ1-2, is KAGVTQTPRYLIKTRGQQVTLSCSPISGHRSVSWYQQTPGQGLQFLFEYFSETQRNKGNFPGRFSGRQFSNSRSEMNVSTLELGDSALYLCASSPSGEYGYTFGSGTRLTVV.

V gene TRBV7-9 combines with J gene TRBJ2-1, with 12 bases matching TRBD2. The CDR3 has 16 residues. The V and J ends lost 4 bases and 13 bases, in that order; junction bases with no gene match: 14. Germline V gene data show CDR1 as SEHNR and CDR2 as FQNEAQ (reference sequence). The CDR3 reads CASSSRLAGDNSRQFF. Here the CDR3 DNA reads TGTGCCAGCAGCTCAAGACTAGCGGGAGACAATAGTAGACAGTTCTTC.

The chain employs TRBV5-4 and TRBJ2-2; possibly TRBD2 for D (6 bases). Trimming stripped 4 bases from V and 5 bases from J, with 18 bases between. The CDR3 length is 16 residues. In germline, CDR1 is SGHNT, CDR2 YYREEE (reference sequence). The CDR3 region is CASSPGAFGGTGELFF. The CDR3 DNA reads TGTGCCAGCAGCCCCGGGGCGTTTGGGGGGACCGGGGAGCTGTTTTTT.

This chain connects TRBV4-3 to TRBJ2-1, with a weak D call TRBD2 (6 bases). V was trimmed by 4 bases and J by 5 bases, leaving 18 bases between them. This CDR3 has 16 residues. The germline V gene has CDR1 LGHNA and CDR2 YSLEER. The CDR3 spells CASSPDPEGWDNEQFF. CDR3 bases: TGCGCCAGCAGCCCCGACCCGGAGGGCTGGGACAATGAGCAGTTCTTC.

This clone came up once. The same CDR3 is also encoded by other DNA sequences in this sample. This chain connects TRBV9 to TRBJ2-3; TRBD1 is a possible D gene (6 bases). CDR1 is SGDLS and CDR2 is YYNGEE in the germline V gene. The CDR3 extends over 14 amino acids. V dropped 0 bases and J dropped 2 bases, with 7 bases sitting between them. CDR3 sequence (DNA): TGTGCCAGCAGCGTAGGGACAGCCACAGATACGCAGTATTTT. Amino acid sequence: CASSVGTATDTQYF. Filled out from reference TRBV9 and TRBJ2-3, the complete variable domain reads DSGVTQTPKHLITATGQRVTLRCSPRSGDLSVYWYQQSLDQGLQFLIQYYNGEERAKGNILERFSAQQFPDLHSELNLSSLELGDSALYFCASSVGTATDTQYFGPGTRLTVL.

This clone was seen more than once but under ten times. The rearrangement uses TRBV30 and TRBJ2-5; D is ambiguous. This CDR3 spans 13 amino acids. V was trimmed by 0 bases and J by 4 bases, leaving 9 bases between them. Germline V gives CDR1 GTSNPN, CDR2 SVGIG (reference sequence). CDR3 sequence (DNA): TGTGCCTGGAGTGTAAGGGTGAGAGAGACCCAGTACTTC. Protein sequence: CAWSVRVRETQYF.

The rearrangement uses TRBV7-2 and TRBJ2-7, with D possibly TRBD1 on 5 matching bases. Germline V gene data show CDR1 as SGHTA and CDR2 as FQGNSA. The CDR3 covers 14 residues. V gave up 6 bases and J gave up 1 base, with 13 bases separating them. CDR3 loop: CASSKRGKSYEQYF. The DNA of the CDR3 is TGTGCCAGCAGTAAAAGGGGTAAATCCTACGAGCAGTACTTC.

This clone was observed a handful of times. The rearrangement uses TRBV3-1 (or the pseudogene TRBV3-2) and TRBJ2-5; 10 bases fit TRBD2. V shed 6 bases, J shed 2 bases, and the junction held 0 bases outside the gene matches. This CDR3 has 13 residues. CDR1 is LGHDT, CDR2 YNNKEL, per germline (reference sequence). The CDR3 here is CASRLAGQETQYF. As DNA, the CDR3 is TGTGCCAGCAGACTAGCGGGGCAAGAGACCCAGTACTTC.

CDR3 loop: CASSLEDRGHEQYF. The CDR3 DNA reads TGTGCCAGCAGCTTAGAGGACAGGGGCCACGAGCAGTACTTC. This chain joins TRBV7-6 and TRBJ2-7; 9 nucleotides agree with TRBD1. Losses at the gene ends were 1 base for V and 5 bases for J; bases not matched to a gene: 3. The V gene's germline CDR1 is SGHVS and CDR2 FNYEAQ. There are 14 residues in the CDR3.

This clone was detected once. The chain uses TRBV5-6 and TRBJ2-7, with 9 bases lining up with TRBD1. V lost 4 bases, J lost 4 bases, and 12 bases stayed unmatched. CDR3 length: 16 residues. Germline-derived CDR1 and CDR2 are SGHDT and YYEEEE. CDR3: CASSPGTGNLTYEQYV. The CDR3 coding sequence is TGTGCCAGCAGCCCGGGGACAGGGAATTTAACGTACGAGCAGTACGTC.

V gene TRBV27 combines with J gene TRBJ1-5; 7 bases are shared with TRBD1. CDR3 length: 15 amino acids. Trimming removed 5 bases from V and 2 bases from J; junction bases left unmatched: 6. Germline CDR1 MNHEY, CDR2 SMNVEV (reference sequence). The CDR3 DNA sequence: TGTGCCAGCAGTGGGTCCGGGACAGGCAATCAGCCCCAGCATTTT. It yields the protein CASSGSGTGNQPQHF.

The count of this clone is one. This rearrangement joins TRBV18 to TRBJ2-7; D not certain. In germline, CDR1 is KGHSH, CDR2 LQKENI. This CDR3 comprises 13 residues. The ends were cut back, 1 base at V and 5 bases at J, with 9 bases in the middle. In DNA, the CDR3 is TGTGCCAGCTCACCACAGGTGACGGACGAGCAGTACTTC. The encoded protein is CASSPQVTDEQYF.